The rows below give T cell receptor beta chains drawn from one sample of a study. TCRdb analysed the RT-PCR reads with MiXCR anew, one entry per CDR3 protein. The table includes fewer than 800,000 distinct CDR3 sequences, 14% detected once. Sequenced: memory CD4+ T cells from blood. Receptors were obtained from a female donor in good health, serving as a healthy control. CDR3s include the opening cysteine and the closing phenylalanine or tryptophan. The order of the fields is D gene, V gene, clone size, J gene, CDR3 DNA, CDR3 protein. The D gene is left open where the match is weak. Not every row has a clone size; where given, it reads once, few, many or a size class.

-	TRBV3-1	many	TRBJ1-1	TGTGCCAGCAGCCAAGATCTGGGAGGCACTGAAGCTTTCTTT	CASSQDLGGTEAFF
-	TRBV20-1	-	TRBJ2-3	TGCAGTGCTAGAGACTCACAGGGTATGACAGATACGCAGTATTTT	CSARDSQGMTDTQYF
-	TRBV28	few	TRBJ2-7	TGTGCCAGCAGGCTCCACAGGGATTCTCTCGAGCAGTACTTC	CASRLHRDSLEQYF
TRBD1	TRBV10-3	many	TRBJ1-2	TGTGCCCTTCGGGGCTCCACAGGGGAGGGGCCCTCTTATGGCTACACCTTC	CALRGSTGEGPSYGYTF
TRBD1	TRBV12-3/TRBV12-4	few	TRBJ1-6	TGTGCCAGCAGTCCTGACAGGGCCTATAATTCACCCCTCCACTTT	CASSPDRAYNSPLHF
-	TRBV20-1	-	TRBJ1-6	TGCAGTGCTAGTCGCAGAAACTATAATTCACCCCTCCACTTT	CSASRRNYNSPLHF
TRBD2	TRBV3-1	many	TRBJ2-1	TGTGCCAGCAGCCTTTCCGGGACTAGCGGGAGGGCCCTGTTCTTC	CASSLSGTSGRALFF
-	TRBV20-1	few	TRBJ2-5	TGCAGTGCTAGAGGGCAGAAAGAGACCCAGTACTTC	CSARGQKETQYF
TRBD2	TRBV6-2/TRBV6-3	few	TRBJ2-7	TGTGCCAGCAGTTATGGGACTAGCGGGGCTGAGCAGTACTTC	CASSYGTSGAEQYF
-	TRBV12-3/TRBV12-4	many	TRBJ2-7	TGTGCCAGCAGTTTAATTCTTGGTGGAGGGGAGCAGTACTTC	CASSLILGGGEQYF
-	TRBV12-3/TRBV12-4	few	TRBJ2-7	TGTGCCAGCCGATGGACTATCGGAGAGCAGTACTTC	CASRWTIGEQYF
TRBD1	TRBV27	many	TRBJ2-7	TGTGCCAGCAGTTTCGGACAGGGCGTTGGGTACGAGCAGTACTTC	CASSFGQGVGYEQYF
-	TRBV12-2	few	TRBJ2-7	TGTGCAAGTCGCTTAGAAGTTTTCGGACTTCGGAGCGAGCAGTACTTC	CASRLEVFGLRSEQYF
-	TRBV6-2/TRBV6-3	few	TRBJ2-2	TGTGCCAGCAGTTACGGGTCTCCCGGGGAGCTGTTTTTT	CASSYGSPGELFF
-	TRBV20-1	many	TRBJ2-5	TGCAGTGCTAGAGATATCCAGCTTCAAGAGACCCAGTACTTC	CSARDIQLQETQYF
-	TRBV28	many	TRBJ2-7	TGTGCCAGCAGTGGTATATATCCGGGACAAAACTTC	CASSGIYPGQNF
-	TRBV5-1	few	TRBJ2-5	TGCGCCAGCAGCCCGACTAGTCAAAGGGAGACCCAGTACTTC	CASSPTSQRETQYF
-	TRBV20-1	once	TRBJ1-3	TGCAGTGCTAGAGATCTTGGAAACACCATATATTTT	CSARDLGNTIYF
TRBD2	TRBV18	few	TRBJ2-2	TGTGCCAGCTCAAGACAAAGGACTAGCGGGAGTCAAACCGGGGAGCTGTTTTTT	CASSRQRTSGSQTGELFF
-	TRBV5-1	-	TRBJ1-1	TGCGCCAGCAGCTTGGTTACAGGGATCAACACTGAAGCTTTCTTT	CASSLVTGINTEAFF
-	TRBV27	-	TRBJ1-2	TGTGCCAGCAGTTTCGGAGGGTTCGACTATGGCTACACCTTC	CASSFGGFDYGYTF
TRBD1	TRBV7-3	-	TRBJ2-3	TGTGCCAGCAGCATGGACAGGGGGCTAAATACGCAGTATTTT	CASSMDRGLNTQYF
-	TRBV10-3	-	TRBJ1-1	TGTGCCATCAGTGAGATGATCAGGGAAGAAGCTTTCTTT	CAISEMIREEAFF
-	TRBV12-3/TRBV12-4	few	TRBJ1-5	TGTGCCAGCACGGACCGGGGGAATCAGCCCCAGCATTTT	CASTDRGNQPQHF
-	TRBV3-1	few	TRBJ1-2	TGTGCCAGCAGCCAAGGAGATCAGGGAAAGGGCACCTTC	CASSQGDQGKGTF
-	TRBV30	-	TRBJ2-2	TGTGCCTGGAGTGTAGGGGTGAACACCGGGGAGCTGTTTTTT	CAWSVGVNTGELFF
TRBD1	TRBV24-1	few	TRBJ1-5	TGTGCCACCAGTGATGACCGGGACAGCTGGCAGCCCCAGCATTTT	CATSDDRDSWQPQHF
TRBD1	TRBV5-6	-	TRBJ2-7	TGTGCCAGCAGCCTCGGGTTGAACCAGGGGGCCTACGAGCAGTACTTC	CASSLGLNQGAYEQYF
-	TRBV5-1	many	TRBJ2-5	TGCGCCAGCAGCTTGGGACGCCGGAGGTGGGAGACCCAGTACTTC	CASSLGRRRWETQYF
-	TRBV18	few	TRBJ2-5	TGTGCCAGCTCACTAACTAAATTAACTAGTTACCAAGAGACCCAGTACTTC	CASSLTKLTSYQETQYF
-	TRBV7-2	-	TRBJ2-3	TGTGCCAGCAGCCCCAGGGGGAGGGGAGGCGCAGATACGCAGTATTTT	CASSPRGRGGADTQYF
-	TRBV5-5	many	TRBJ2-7	TGTGCCAGCAGCTTGAAGAGCAGGTATACCTACGAGCAGTACTTC	CASSLKSRYTYEQYF
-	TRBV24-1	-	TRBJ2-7	TGTGCCACCAGTGATTCGACCCCAGAGGACAGATCGGGTAAGCAGTACTTC	CATSDSTPEDRSGKQYF
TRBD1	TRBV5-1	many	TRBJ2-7	TGCGCCAGCAGCCGCGACAGGGGGCACTACGAGCAGTACTTC	CASSRDRGHYEQYF
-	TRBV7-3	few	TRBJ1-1	TGTGCCAGCAGCTTATTCGAGGGCGGCACTGAAGCTTTCTTT	CASSLFEGGTEAFF
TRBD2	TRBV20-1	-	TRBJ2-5	TGCAGTGCCTCTGGGCAGGGGATCCGGACTAGCGGGCTACAAGAGACCCAGTACTTC	CSASGQGIRTSGLQETQYF
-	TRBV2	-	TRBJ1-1	TGTGCCAGCTCCTGGGGGGTCCGGAACACTGAAGCTTTCTTT	CASSWGVRNTEAFF
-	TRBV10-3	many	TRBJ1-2	TGTGCCATCAGTGACGCAGGGAAAGGCTACACCTTC	CAISDAGKGYTF
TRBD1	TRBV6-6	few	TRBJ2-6	TGTGCCATCCAGGGGGCCGGGGCCAACGTCCTGACTTTC	CAIQGAGANVLTF
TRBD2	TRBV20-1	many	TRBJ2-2	TGCAGTGCTAGTACTAGCGGGTCCACCGGGGAGCTGTTTTTT	CSASTSGSTGELFF
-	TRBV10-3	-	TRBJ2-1	TGTGCCATCAGGCGCCGAGAAGGGGGGAATGAGCAGTTCTTC	CAIRRREGGNEQFF
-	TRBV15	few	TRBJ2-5	TGTGCCACCAGCAGAGGACAAGTTGTAGAGCAAGAGACCCAGTACTTC	CATSRGQVVEQETQYF
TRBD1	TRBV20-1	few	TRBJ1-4	TGCAGTGAGGCACAGGGGGCTGAAAAACTGTTTTTT	CSEAQGAEKLFF
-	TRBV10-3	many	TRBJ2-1	TGTGCCATCAGGGATTTGGACAGCGGTTACAATGAGCAGTTCTTC	CAIRDLDSGYNEQFF
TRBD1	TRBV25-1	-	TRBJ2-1	TGTGCCAGCAGCCAAGACTTGGGGACAGGGTCCAATGAGCAGTTCTTC	CASSQDLGTGSNEQFF
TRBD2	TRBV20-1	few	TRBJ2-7	TGCAGTGCTAGAGACGCTAGCGGGAGTAGACACGAGCAGTACTTC	CSARDASGSRHEQYF